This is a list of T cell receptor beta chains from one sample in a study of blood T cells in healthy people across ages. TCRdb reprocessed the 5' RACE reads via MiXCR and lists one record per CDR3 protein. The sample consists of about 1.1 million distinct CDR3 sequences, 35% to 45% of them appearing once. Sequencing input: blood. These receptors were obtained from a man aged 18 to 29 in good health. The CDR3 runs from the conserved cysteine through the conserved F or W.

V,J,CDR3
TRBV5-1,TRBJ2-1,CASSRTDSSYNEQFF
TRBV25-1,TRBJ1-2,CASSRVTGYGYTF
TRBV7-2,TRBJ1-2,CASSSSRTPNYGYTF
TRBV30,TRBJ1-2,CACARDTINYGYTF
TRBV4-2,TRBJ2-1,CASSQAPVTSGGDNEQFF
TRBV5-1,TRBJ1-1,CASSLVRAGSTEAFF
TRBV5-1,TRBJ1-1,CASKTGDTEAFF
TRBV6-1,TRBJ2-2,CASSDGPNTGELFF
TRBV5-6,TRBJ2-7,CASSFSPTTETYEQYF
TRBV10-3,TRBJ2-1,CAMGAGAAGNEQFF
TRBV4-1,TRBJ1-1,CASSRTGPPNTEAFF
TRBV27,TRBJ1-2,CASSEGTGGGLLYGYTF
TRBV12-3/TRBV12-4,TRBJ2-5,CASNRTLRTVQETQYF
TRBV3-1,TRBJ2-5,CASSQEQQETQYF
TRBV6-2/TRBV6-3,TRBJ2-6,CASSYRVSGANVLTF
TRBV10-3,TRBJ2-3,CAISESRTNTDTQYF
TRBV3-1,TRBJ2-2,CASSYRTLNTGELFF
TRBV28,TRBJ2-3,CASSSPGLAGTADTQYF
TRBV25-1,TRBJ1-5,CASSGQENLGQPQHF
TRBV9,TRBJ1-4,CASSGATNEKLFF
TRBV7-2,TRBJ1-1,CASSYTWGSGTEAFF
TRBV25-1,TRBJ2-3,CASRLGTGGGDGSTDTQYF
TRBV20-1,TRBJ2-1,CSARDKPYNEQFF
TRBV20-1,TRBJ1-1,CSARGDLGNPDTEAFF
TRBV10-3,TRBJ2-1,CAISLTSGGYNEQYF
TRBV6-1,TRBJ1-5,CASNQQGRDNQPQHF
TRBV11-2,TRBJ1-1,CASSPNDREAFF
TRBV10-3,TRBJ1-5,CAISESGGRQPQHF
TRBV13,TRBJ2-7,CASSPRDRVYEQYF